The clone carrying this T cell receptor (beta chain) was recorded once. This sample is part of a study of radiation and T cells in renal cell carcinoma. Time point indicated: blood 2 weeks post-SBRT. Treatment indicated: 15 Gy SBRT to primary tumor, nephrectomy 4 weeks later. This renal cell carcinoma was of the clear cell type. Sequenced by immunoSEQ multiplex PCR; TCRdb stores in-frame clones only, minus some. The data hold about 130,000 clones, with more than 80% observed a single time. The source was blood, collected from a patient whose treatment included radiotherapy and nephrectomy. The TCR was taken from a woman aged 60 to 75 with renal cell carcinoma.

CDR3 protein: CASSLAEGSGYTF. Here the CDR3 DNA reads TGTGCCAGCAGCTTAGCGGAAGGGTCGGGCTACACCTTC. The gene calls are TRBV7-9 and TRBJ1-2; D remains ambiguous. Per the germline V gene, CDR1 is SEHNR and CDR2 is FQNEAQ (reference sequence). The CDR3 is made up of 13 amino acids. V lost 0 bases and J 8 bases, leaving 10 bases between the germline ends.